These T cell receptor beta chains were read from a single sample in a study of Ad26.COV2.S vaccination and SARS-CoV-2 variants. Profiled with immunoSEQ multiplex PCR; TCRdb holds only in-frame clones, not every one. The sample holds fewer than 800,000 clones, roughly 90% seen once. The sample here was peripheral blood, taken in a trial of Ad26.COV2.S vaccine versus placebo. These receptors all stem from a person between 18 and 59 years old who received the Ad26.COV2.S COVID-19 vaccine or a placebo. CDR3s leave out the opening cysteine and the closing phenylalanine or tryptophan.

v_call | cdr3_aa
TRBV10-3 | AISETTGDNNQPQH
TRBV30 | AWDRANTGELF
TRBV15 | ATSRERRGRGLSYEQY
TRBV6-5 | ASSPGTGPYEQY
TRBV10-3 | AISESTGQQAF
TRBV20-1 | SASFPGQGSYEQY
TRBV29-1 | SVGYRAYEQY
TRBV6-1 | ASSESPGQNTEAF
TRBV4-2 | ASSQGTGGEAF
TRBV3-1/TRBV3-2 | ASSQAGGSYNEQF
TRBV12-3/TRBV12-4 | ASADRARPQH
TRBV7-3 | ASRLFPRGVVAKNIQY
TRBV5-1 | ASSGGGAGNYGYT
TRBV13 | ASSSLRTGGVQETQY
TRBV3-1/TRBV3-2 | ASRDSGTATYEQY
TRBV9 | ASSVGPLGAYEQY
TRBV4-1 | ASSQTGVVNYGYT
TRBV2 | ASSEGQAGQPQH
TRBV6-2/TRBV6-3 | ASSLKPGHNYGYT
TRBV4-3 | ASSQGPGSYEQY
TRBV6-4 | ASRPSGSNTDTQY
TRBV6-5 | ASSYGTSRYNEQF
TRBV19 | ASSMTDQNTEAF
TRBV7-2 | ASSPRQLSETQY
TRBV5-1 | ASSPRGGGGGEQF
TRBV30 | AWSTSGTTTYGYT
TRBV6-5 | ASALWTTDQPQH
TRBV5-1 | ASSPGTAASYEQY
TRBV29-1 | SVGQGTAGELF
TRBV5-4 | ASRKARETQY
TRBV6-5 | ASSLLSGGGDTQY
TRBV6-5 | ASSDSVWLNYGYT
TRBV11-2 | ASSEGLVQPQH
TRBV5-4 | ASSLGQAVYEQY
TRBV30 | AWSLGKGEQY
TRBV19 | ASSMLQFSGELF
TRBV7-9 | ASSLWPGQGGGYT
TRBV7-2 | ASSLAPLQETQY
TRBV24-1 | ATSDLRGDTQY
TRBV7-2 | ASSQTGFEASIYGYT
TRBV5-1 | ASSLGSLNTGELF
TRBV19 | ASSISPTSTDTQY
TRBV29-1 | SSSDGGNTEAF
TRBV19 | ASSIGASNYGYT
TRBV24-1 | ATSVDRGHEKLF
TRBV19 | ASSIGGKNTEAF
TRBV6-5 | ASSPAGERTEAF
TRBV6-5 | ASSWDNPNTGELF
TRBV5-6 | ASSLPGQGENTQY
TRBV11-1 | ASSSGAGQPQH
TRBV7-9 | ASSSRTGSRELF
TRBV6-6 | ASRDFSGNTIY
TRBV4-3 | ASSQLAGGVNTGELF